This T cell receptor beta chain was sequenced in a study of shared clonotypes between healthy human individuals. Germline V CDR1 and CDR2: SGHAT, FQNNGV. The CDR3 is 14 amino acids. After removal of 3 bases from V and 0 bases from J, the junction contained 1 base not matched to a gene. The table lists this clone with a few counts. Its antigen is undetermined. CD45RO negativity and positive selection for CCR7 defined naive CD8 cells, a population that excluded terminally differentiated effector memory CD45RA+ cells. Per the authors' pipeline: There were no quality scores in the junction-only immunoSEQ sequences, so filtering differed. The method was immunoSEQ multiplex PCR; TCRdb's version includes in-frame clones alone and lacks a portion of them. From that table come the V and J calls and clone size; the DNA was used to work out D and trimming. This table has roughly 550,000 clones, roughly 96% appearing once.

Whole-study findings and limits: The study sampled only blood, and tissue repertoires likely differ. The authors expected sequencing depth to affect clonotype sharing among donors.

The chain combines TRBV11-2 with TRBJ2-7, with 8 bases identical to TRBD1. Sequences were obtained from naive CD8+ T cells sorted from blood. The TCR was taken from a young woman in good health. In nucleotides, the CDR3 is TGTGCCAGCAGCTTTGGGACAGGCTCCTACGAGCAGTACTTC. Protein sequence: CASSFGTGSYEQYF.